This TCR beta chain was captured in a study of regulatory T cells in long-lasting Graves disease. General observations from the study: The study found TRBV28, TRBJ1-2 and TRBJ2-5 favored in persistent disease. With 2,500 to 3,000 shared public clonotypes, persistent patients exceeded new patients, who shared about a thousand. Not thyroid tissue but only peripheral blood was studied.

Relying on iRepertoire HTBI primers and Arm-PCR of CDR3 regions, the team built TCR beta libraries. TCRdb reanalysed the multiplex PCR reads using MiXCR and keeps one entry per CDR3 protein. The sample holds 200,000 to 250,000 distinct CDR3 sequences, 20% to 25% seen once. Germline V gives CDR1 SGHDN, CDR2 FVKESK. V was cut by 2 bases and J by 4 bases, with 15 bases left in between. CDR3 length: 16 residues. Time point specified: newly diagnosed GD, antithyroid drugs for less than 3 months. The TCR library was made from RNA that had been extracted from PBMCs in TRIzol. An endocrinology department in Xi'an, China, recruited the patients. This clonotype was observed at least ten times. The antigen remains undetermined.

The chain joins TRBV14 to TRBJ1-5, with D perhaps matching TRBD1 (6 bases). Source: peripheral blood mononuclear cells (PBMCs), taken at new diagnosis, from a patient treated with antithyroid drugs. The sequence was obtained from a female donor with Graves disease. CDR3 amino acids: CASSQHPLQGNQPQHF. CDR3 DNA sequence: TGTGCCAGCAGCCAACATCCCCTACAGGGAAATCAGCCCCAGCATTTT. Combining the CDR3 with reference TRBV14 and TRBJ1-5 gives the whole variable domain EAGVTQFPSHSVIEKGQTVTLRCDPISGHDNLYWYRRVMGKEIKFLLHFVKESKQDESGMPNNRFLAERTGGTYSTLKVQPAELEDSGVYFCASSQHPLQGNQPQHFGDGTRLSIL.